Listed below are T cell receptor beta chains from one sample, sequenced in a study of cytotoxic CD8 clonotypes in ibrutinib-treated CLL. Sequenced by immunoSEQ multiplex PCR; TCRdb stores in-frame clones only, minus some. The profile shows under 300,000 clones, around 69% of them singletons. The source was PBMCs, collected at disease progression, from a patient treated with ibrutinib. The receptors shown here come from a human donor with chronic lymphocytic leukemia. The CDR3 runs from the conserved cysteine through the conserved F or W. A D gene is named only where the DNA matches it firmly. Clone size, where shown, is once, few, many, or a class for clones that have expanded.

>-|TRBD1|TRBJ2-7|TRBV7-9
CASSFPGQGNEQYF
TGTGCCAGCAGCTTTCCCGGACAGGGAAACGAGCAGTACTTC
>-|TRBD1|TRBJ2-7|TRBV7-9
CASSTTPERGRFSEQYF
TGTGCCAGCAGCACTACCCCTGAGAGGGGGCGCTTCTCCGAGCAGTACTTC
>-|-|TRBJ2-7|TRBV7-2
CASSLEGTSSYEQYF
TGTGCCAGCAGCTTAGAAGGAACTAGCTCCTACGAGCAGTACTTC
>-|-|TRBJ2-3|TRBV4-1
CASSQVGDTQYF
TGCGCCAGCAGCCAAGTGGGAGATACGCAGTATTTT
>few|TRBD1|TRBJ1-1|TRBV7-3
CASSLTQGTEVLF
TGTGCCAGCAGCTTAACACAGGGGACTGAAGTCCTCTTT
>once|TRBD1|TRBJ1-6|TRBV4-1
CASSQVGTGRYNSPLHF
TGCGCCAGCAGCCAAGTGGGGACAGGTCGTTATAATTCACCCCTCCACTTT
>few|-|TRBJ1-2|TRBV4-1
CASSQDPYANYGYTF
TGCGCCAGCAGCCAAGATCCGTACGCTAACTATGGCTACACCTTC
>-|-|TRBJ2-1|TRBV11-2
CASSPAMEQFF
TGTGCCAGCAGCCCTGCCATGGAGCAGTTCTTC
>-|-|TRBJ1-4|TRBV4-3
CASSQVRGMRANEKLFF
TGCGCCAGCAGCCAAGTGCGGGGGATGAGGGCTAATGAAAAACTGTTTTTT
>-|TRBD1|TRBJ2-7|TRBV4-1
CASSRQTGTGASYEQYF
TGCGCCAGCAGCCGACAGACCGGGACAGGGGCCTCCTACGAGCAGTACTTC
>-|TRBD2|TRBJ2-7|TRBV5-1
CASSRGLAGLIYEQYF
TGCGCCAGCAGCCGCGGACTAGCGGGTCTAATTTACGAGCAGTACTTC
>-|-|TRBJ2-1|TRBV18
CASSPNSGQRGGNEQFF
TGTGCCAGCTCACCAAACTCAGGACAGCGGGGAGGCAATGAGCAGTTCTTC
>once|-|TRBJ2-5|TRBV5-4
CASSLGQTQETQYF
TGTGCCAGCAGCTTGGGACAGACCCAAGAGACCCAGTACTTC
>-|-|TRBJ1-5|TRBV6-5
CASRLNGNQPQHF
TGTGCCAGCAGACTAAATGGCAATCAGCCCCAGCATTTT
>-|-|TRBJ2-3|TRBV4-1
CASSQDTRVADTQYF
TGCGCCAGCAGCCAAGATACTAGGGTAGCAGATACGCAGTATTTT
>-|-|TRBJ2-1|TRBV19
CASSTIPSYNEQFF
TGTGCCAGCTCTACCATACCCTCCTACAATGAGCAGTTCTTC
>-|TRBD1|TRBJ2-3|TRBV18
CASSPLRGHGTDTQYF
TGTGCCAGCTCACCATTAAGGGGGCACGGCACAGATACGCAGTATTTT
>few|-|TRBJ2-7|TRBV2
CASSDIRVYAYF
TGTGCCAGCAGCGATATCCGGGTCTACGCGTACTTC
>once|TRBD2|TRBJ2-3|TRBV7-9
CASRPPGGFTDTQYF
TGTGCCAGCAGGCCTCCCGGGGGGTTCACAGATACGCAGTATTTT
>-|-|TRBJ1-2|TRBV5-4
CASSLGPETNYGYTF
TGTGCCAGCAGCTTGGGTCCGGAAACTAACTATGGCTACACCTTC
>-|-|TRBJ2-7|TRBV13
CASSPPGVSYEQYF
TGTGCCAGCAGCCCCCCGGGGGTCTCCTACGAGCAGTACTTC
>-|-|TRBJ2-7|TRBV7-2
CASSLEGGDGSYEQYF
TGTGCCAGCAGCTTAGAGGGGGGGGACGGATCCTACGAGCAGTACTTC
>-|-|TRBJ1-2|TRBV21-1
CASSKGDYGYTF
TGTGCCAGCAGCAAGGGGGACTATGGCTACACCTTC
>-|-|TRBJ1-2|TRBV6-6
CASGAAANYGYTF
TGTGCCAGCGGGGCCGCGGCTAACTATGGCTACACCTTC
>-|-|TRBJ2-1|TRBV5-1
CASRFNNEQFF
TGCGCCAGCAGGTTCAACAATGAGCAGTTCTTC
>many|-|TRBJ1-5|TRBV18
CASSTRQNQPQHF
TGTGCCAGCTCAACCCGACAGAATCAGCCCCAGCATTTT